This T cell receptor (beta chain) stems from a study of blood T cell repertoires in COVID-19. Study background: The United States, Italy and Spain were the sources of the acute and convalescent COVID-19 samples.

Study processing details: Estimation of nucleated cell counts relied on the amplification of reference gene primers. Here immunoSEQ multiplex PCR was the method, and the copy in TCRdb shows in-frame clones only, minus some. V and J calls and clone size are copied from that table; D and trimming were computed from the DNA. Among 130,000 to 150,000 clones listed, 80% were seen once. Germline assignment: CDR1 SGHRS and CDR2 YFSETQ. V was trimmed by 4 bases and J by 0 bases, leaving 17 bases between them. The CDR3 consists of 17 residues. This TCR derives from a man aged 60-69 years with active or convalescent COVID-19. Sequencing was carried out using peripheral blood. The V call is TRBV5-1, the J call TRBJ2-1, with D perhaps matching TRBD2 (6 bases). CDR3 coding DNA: TGCGCCAGCAGCCCTCAGGACTACCCGAGCTCCTACAATGAGCAGTTCTTC. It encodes CASSPQDYPSSYNEQFF.